These T cell receptor beta chains were read from a single sample in a study of blood T cell repertoires in COVID-19. Clones were read by immunoSEQ multiplex PCR, and TCRdb kept only the in-frame ones, dropping some. Of about 81,000 clones listed, roughly four fifths are singletons. The material sequenced was peripheral blood. The origin of the receptors is a man aged 60 to 69 with acute or convalescent COVID-19. Both conserved end residues are part of each CDR3. A D gene is named only where the DNA matches it firmly. Clone size, where shown, is once, few, many, or a class for clones that have expanded.

-	TRBJ2-2	TRBV18	-	CASSLLSPGTRRATGELFF	TGTGCCAGCTCACTCCTATCCCCCGGGACTCGAAGGGCCACCGGGGAGCTGTTTTTT
-	TRBJ2-3	TRBV5-5	TRBD2	CASSYSGSEGDTQYF	TGTGCCAGCAGCTATAGCGGGAGTGAGGGAGATACGCAGTATTTT
few	TRBJ2-7	TRBV5-1	TRBD1	CASSLGQVMNEQYF	TGCGCCAGCAGTTTGGGACAGGTGATGAACGAGCAGTACTTC
-	TRBJ1-1	TRBV4-1	-	CASSQVGGENTEAFF	TGCGCCAGCAGCCAAGTCGGGGGGGAGAACACTGAAGCTTTCTTT
-	TRBJ2-7	TRBV7-2	TRBD2	CASSPSGGGLYEQYF	TGTGCCAGCAGCCCCAGCGGGGGGGGGCTCTACGAGCAGTACTTC
-	TRBJ2-3	TRBV2	TRBD2	CASRAPGLAPTDTQYF	TGTGCCAGCCGCGCCCCGGGACTAGCCCCCACAGATACGCAGTATTTT
-	TRBJ1-3	TRBV27	-	CASSPERSRNTIYF	TGTGCCAGCAGCCCGGAAAGGAGCAGAAACACCATATATTTT
-	TRBJ2-2	TRBV18	-	CASSPPNPGNTGELFF	TGTGCCAGCTCACCACCTAATCCGGGGAACACCGGGGAGCTGTTTTTT
-	TRBJ1-1	TRBV29-1	-	CSVAQLNTEAFF	TGCAGCGTTGCACAGCTGAACACTGAAGCTTTCTTT
-	TRBJ2-2	TRBV28	-	CATERGLHTGELFF	TGTGCCACAGAAAGGGGTCTTCACACCGGGGAGCTGTTTTTT
-	TRBJ2-2	TRBV19	TRBD2	CASMNSGRMRTGELFF	TGTGCCAGTATGAACTCCGGGAGGATGCGGACCGGGGAGCTGTTTTTT
-	TRBJ2-7	TRBV2	-	CASSNTGNEQYF	TGTGCCAGCAGTAATACAGGGAACGAGCAGTACTTC
-	TRBJ1-2	TRBV7-2	-	CASSHGTSNGYTF	TGTGCCAGCAGTCACGGGACATCGAATGGCTACACCTTC
-	TRBJ2-2	TRBV5-1	-	CASSLGLGGDTGELFF	TGCGCCAGCAGCTTGGGGCTGGGCGGGGACACCGGGGAGCTGTTTTTT
-	TRBJ2-7	TRBV20-1	-	CSASYSYEQYF	TGCAGTGCTAGTTATTCCTACGAGCAGTACTTC
-	TRBJ2-7	TRBV6-6	TRBD2	CASSPRRGVSEQYF	TGTGCCAGCAGCCCGAGGCGGGGGGTAAGTGAGCAGTACTTC
-	TRBJ2-2	TRBV3-1/TRBV3-2	TRBD2	CASSSRTSGGTGELFF	TGTGCCAGCAGCTCCCGGACTAGCGGGGGTACCGGGGAGCTGTTTTTT
-	TRBJ1-5	TRBV19	-	CASSVQARSNQPQHF	TGTGCCAGTAGCGTACAGGCTAGGAGCAATCAGCCCCAGCATTTT
-	TRBJ1-6	TRBV5-1	TRBD1	CASSFEQRQGNSPLHF	TGCGCCAGCAGCTTCGAACAGAGACAGGGTAATTCACCCCTCCACTTT
-	TRBJ2-3	TRBV7-3	TRBD2	CASSLIAGGNSDTQYF	TGTGCCAGCAGCCTAATAGCGGGGGGGAACAGTGATACGCAGTATTTT
-	TRBJ1-1	TRBV20-1	TRBD1	CSARDRVYAFF	TGCAGTGCTCGGGACAGGGTCTATGCTTTCTTT
once	TRBJ2-3	TRBV6-5	-	CASSYGRGATDTQYF	TGTGCCAGCAGTTACGGCAGGGGGGCCACAGATACGCAGTATTTT
-	TRBJ1-2	TRBV6-2/TRBV6-3	TRBD1	CASSRTGFLSERKGYTF	TGTGCCAGCAGTCGGACAGGATTCTTATCAGAAAGGAAGGGCTACACCTTC
-	TRBJ1-5	TRBV2	TRBD1	CASKRDRGSNQPQHF	TGTGCCAGCAAACGGGACAGGGGTAGCAATCAGCCCCAGCATTTT
-	TRBJ1-1	TRBV30	-	CAWSTGVNTEAFF	TGTGCCTGGAGTACGGGAGTGAACACTGAAGCTTTCTTT
few	TRBJ2-7	TRBV4-3	-	CASSQGRIGEQYF	TGCGCCAGCAGCCAAGGGAGGATTGGCGAGCAGTACTTC
many	TRBJ2-4	TRBV6-5	TRBD2	CASSYGLAGKNIQYF	TGTGCCAGCAGCTATGGACTAGCGGGGAAAAACATTCAGTACTTC
-	TRBJ2-7	TRBV6-5	-	CASRLQGLSYEQYF	TGTGCCAGCAGGTTACAGGGATTGAGCTACGAGCAGTACTTC
-	TRBJ1-1	TRBV7-8	TRBD1	CASSLWTGGVVTEAFF	TGTGCCAGCAGCTTATGGACAGGGGGCGTCGTCACTGAAGCTTTCTTT
once	TRBJ1-1	TRBV5-1	-	CASSAGQPNTEAFF	TGCGCCAGCAGCGCTGGGCAGCCGAACACTGAAGCTTTCTTT
-	TRBJ1-5	TRBV30	-	CAWSIQTAYSNQPQHF	TGTGCCTGGAGTATACAGACAGCTTATAGCAATCAGCCCCAGCATTTT
-	TRBJ2-4	TRBV3-1/TRBV3-2	-	CASSALGLAKNIQYF	TGTGCCAGCAGCGCCCTGGGACTAGCCAAAAACATTCAGTACTTC
few	TRBJ1-2	TRBV4-3	-	CASSRIRSSSGYTF	TGCGCCAGCAGCCGAATCCGGTCGAGTTCTGGCTACACCTTC
-	TRBJ1-2	TRBV28	TRBD1	CASSLRTGYGYTF	TGTGCCAGCAGTTTAAGGACAGGCTATGGCTACACCTTC
-	TRBJ2-7	TRBV3-1/TRBV3-2	-	CASKRRDVHEQYF	TGTGCCAGCAAGCGCAGGGATGTACACGAGCAGTACTTC
-	TRBJ1-5	TRBV13	-	CASSLSGQPQHF	TGTGCCAGCAGCCTCTCGGGGCAGCCCCAGCATTTT
-	TRBJ2-5	TRBV27	-	CASSPGLAAVIRTETQYF	TGTGCCAGCAGTCCCGGACTCGCAGCTGTTATAAGAACTGAGACCCAGTACTTC
-	TRBJ2-5	TRBV24-1	-	CATSDSGVQETQYF	TGTGCCACCAGTGATTCGGGGGTCCAAGAGACCCAGTACTTC
-	TRBJ2-1	TRBV2	-	CASSGLADLSSYNEQFF	TGTGCCAGCAGTGGCCTTGCGGACTTGAGCTCCTACAATGAGCAGTTCTTC
once	TRBJ2-7	TRBV12-5	TRBD1	CASGLGTGDYEQYF	TGTGCTAGTGGTTTAGGGACAGGGGACTACGAGCAGTACTTC